The next 20 T cell receptor beta chains were all read from a single sample in a study of identical twins. In TCRdb, the 5' RACE reads were re-called with MiXCR into one record per CDR3 protein. The table includes hundreds of thousands of distinct CDR3 sequences, 21% detected once. These data are also associated with another study on T cells expressing NK-cell markers.

The specimen was PBMCs. The receptor set was obtained from a woman under 30 in good health.

This clonotype was counted a few times. The chain carries TRBV12-3 or TRBV12-4 and TRBJ1-2, with D unclear. The CDR3 is made up of 13 amino acids. Trimming took 5 bases from V and 1 from J, leaving 8 bases between them. The CDR3 sequence is CASSLVVNYGYTF. The DNA for the CDR3 is TGTGCCAGCAGTCTAGTGGTTAACTATGGCTACACCTTC.

V usage is TRBV20-1 and J usage is TRBJ2-5, with 9 bases lining up with TRBD1. J lost 1 base, V lost 6 bases, and 6 bases had no gene match. Germline CDR1 reads DFQATT; CDR2 reads SNEGSKA (reference sequence). CDR3 length: 14 residues. CDR3 bases: TGCAGTGCGTCACGGGACAGGGTCCAAGAGACCCAGTACTTC. This gives the protein CSASRDRVQETQYF.

V usage is TRBV20-1 and J usage is TRBJ2-1; 9 nucleotides agree with TRBD1. The length of the CDR3 is 8 residues. Losses at the gene ends were 8 bases for V and 15 bases for J; bases not matched to a gene: 2. The germline CDR1 and CDR2 sequences are DFQATT and SNEGSKA (reference sequence). The CDR3 is CSTDRGFF. The CDR3 DNA is TGCAGTACGGACAGGGGGTTCTTC.

The V gene is TRBV20-1, the J gene TRBJ2-1; 9 nucleotides match TRBD2. Trimming at V came to 4 bases and at J to 8 bases, leaving 15 bases not matched to a gene. CDR1 and CDR2 (germline): DFQATT, SNEGSKA (reference sequence). The CDR3 is made up of 16 amino acids. The CDR3, as DNA: TGCAGTGCTACTAGACTGGCGGGGGGGCCAAGGGATGAGCAGTTCTTC. It translates to CSATRLAGGPRDEQFF.

This clonotype was seen more than once but under ten times. The DNA of the CDR3 is TGTGCCAGAGAGCTAAGGACATCCTGGGGGACTAGCGTTAGTTACTACGAGCAGTACTTC. Protein: CARELRTSWGTSVSYYEQYF. The chain employs TRBV5-3 and TRBJ2-7, with 10 bases lining up with TRBD2. TRBV5-3 has ORF status, its function being uncertain. V dropped 7 bases and J dropped 3; count of bases not matched to a gene: 25. The CDR3 sequence is 20 residues long.

The chain links TRBV20-1 to TRBJ2-7; D is perhaps TRBD1 (6 bases). V shed 4 bases and J shed 3 bases, with 13 bases lying between them. The CDR3 spans 13 residues. Germline V lookup: CDR1 DFQATT, CDR2 SNEGSKA (reference sequence). CDR3: CSATGQNRYEQYF. DNA for the CDR3: TGCAGTGCTACAGGACAGAACCGCTACGAGCAGTACTTC.

The chain joins TRBV12-3 or TRBV12-4 to TRBJ2-1; the D gene could be TRBD1 or TRBD2 (6 bases each). The germline V and J ends were trimmed by 3 bases and 4 bases, with 13 bases remaining between them. The CDR3 totals 15 residues. The CDR3 nucleotides read TGTGCCAGCAGTTTTAGTTGGGGGGCTTACAATGAGCAGTTCTTC. Translated, it gives CASSFSWGAYNEQFF.

In this sample, this clonotype turned up a few times. The chain employs TRBV27 and TRBJ2-1; 8 bases agree with TRBD1. V dropped 7 bases and J dropped 2; count of bases not matched to a gene: 10. The CDR3 covers 16 residues. Per germline, CDR1 MNHEY and CDR2 SMNVEV (reference sequence). CDR3 amino acids: CASTPGGGITYNEQFF. The CDR3 coding sequence is TGTGCCAGCACCCCAGGGGGCGGGATAACCTACAATGAGCAGTTCTTC.

The chain combines TRBV9 with TRBJ1-1; D unresolved. The germline V gene encodes CDR1 SGDLS and CDR2 YYNGEE. V lost 3 bases, J lost 0 bases, and 3 bases lay in between. CDR3 size: 12 residues. CDR3 in DNA: TGTGCCAGCAGCGGGGTGAACACTGAAGCTTTCTTT. Translated, it gives CASSGVNTEAFF.

The chain is built from TRBV10-2 and TRBJ2-2; 11 nucleotides align to TRBD2. With 6 bases clipped from V and 6 bases from J, the junction kept 6 bases outside the gene matches. Germline V lookup: CDR1 WSHSY, CDR2 SAAADI. The CDR3 consists of 15 residues. Written as DNA, the CDR3 is TGCGCCAGCAGGAAGGGACTAGCGGAATCCGGGGAGCTGTTTTTT. Translated, it gives CASRKGLAESGELFF.

The chain employs TRBV6-1 and TRBJ2-3; TRBD2 might be the D (6 bases). V was clipped by 7 bases and J by 2 bases, with 16 bases between them. Germline CDR1 and CDR2: MNHNS and SASEGT. The CDR3 consists of 15 residues. The CDR3 DNA follows: TGTGCCAGCACTCCCCTGGCTAGCGACACAGATACGCAGTATTTT. This gives the protein CASTPLASDTDTQYF.

This clonotype was picked up a small number of times. The chain couples TRBV10-3 to TRBJ1-2; D unresolved. The CDR3 consists of 15 residues. V dropped 5 bases and J dropped 2 bases, with 15 bases sitting between them. Germline assignment: CDR1 ENHRY and CDR2 SYGVKD. CDR3 coding DNA: TGTGCCATCAGTACCGCAGGAGCCGTGAACTATGGCTACACCTTC. Its translation is CAISTAGAVNYGYTF.

The rearrangement links TRBV20-1 to TRBJ2-3, with D maybe TRBD2 (6 bases). This CDR3 spans 15 amino acids. V dropped 4 bases and J dropped 4 bases, with 18 bases sitting between them. The germline CDR1 and CDR2 sequences are DFQATT and SNEGSKA (reference sequence). This chain's CDR3 is CSAINRRALADTQYF. CDR3 DNA: TGCAGTGCTATTAATCGGAGGGCCTTGGCAGATACGCAGTATTTT.

This clonotype was observed a handful of times. Here the CDR3 DNA reads TGTGCCAGCAGCCGGGGAGGACAGGGCGGTCAGCCCCAGCATTTT. Translating it yields CASSRGGQGGQPQHF. The rearrangement uses TRBV3-1 and TRBJ1-5; 8 bases line up with TRBD1. The CDR3 length is 15 residues. V lost 4 bases and J lost 6; bases outside the gene matches: 8. Germline CDR1 and CDR2: LGHDT and YNNKEL (reference sequence). The full variable domain, its missing parts supplied by reference TRBV3-1 and TRBJ1-5, is DTAVSQTPKYLVTQMGNDKSIKCEQNLGHDTMYWYKQDSKKFLKIMFSYNNKELIINETVPNRFSPKSPDKAHLNLHINSLELGDSAVYFCASSRGGQGGQPQHFGDGTRLSIL.

This chain connects TRBV5-5 to TRBJ1-2; no reliable D call. Trimming removed 2 bases at V and 0 bases at J, with 8 bases between. Germline V CDR1 and CDR2: SGHKS, YYEKEE (reference sequence). The CDR3 is 14 residues long. The CDR3: CASSFGISNYGYTF. CDR3 nucleotide sequence: TGTGCCAGCAGCTTTGGTATTTCTAACTATGGCTACACCTTC.

This chain connects TRBV27 to TRBJ1-2; 7 bases fit TRBD1. This CDR3 has 12 amino acids. CDR1 MNHEY and CDR2 SMNVEV come from the germline V gene (reference sequence). The V gene end was trimmed by 6 bases and the J gene end by 8 bases; junction bases not matched to a gene: 6. The CDR3 region has the DNA TGTGCCAGCAGAGGGGACAGTGGAGGCTACACCTTC. This sequence encodes CASRGDSGGYTF.

There are a few counts of this clonotype. The chain uses TRBV10-3 and TRBJ2-3; D remains unclear. Trimming removed 2 bases from V and 2 bases from J, with 8 bases in between. Germline assignment: CDR1 ENHRY and CDR2 SYGVKD. This CDR3 region has 14 residues. The CDR3 nucleotides read TGTGCCATCAGTGAGGGCCTTCTCACAGATACGCAGTATTTT. This translates into CAISEGLLTDTQYF.

V is TRBV6-5 and J is TRBJ2-1; 11 positions match TRBD2. V was pared by 0 bases and J by 2 bases, with 0 bases of the junction left unmatched. Germline CDR1 is MNHEY and CDR2 is SVGAGI. The CDR3 runs 16 residues. The CDR3, as DNA: TGTGCCAGCAGTTACTCTAGCGGGAGGGCCTACAATGAGCAGTTCTTC. It translates to CASSYSSGRAYNEQFF.

This clonotype was recorded a few times. This chain connects TRBV7-9 to TRBJ2-4; TRBD1 matches 7 bases. This CDR3 region has 13 residues. CDR1 and CDR2 (germline): SEHNR, FQNEAQ (reference sequence). V was pared by 8 bases and J by 9 bases, with 10 bases of the junction left unmatched. CDR3 in DNA: TGTGCCAGCCTGGAGACAGGGTGGGGCATTCAGTACTTC. As protein: CASLETGWGIQYF.

The genes are TRBV4-3 and TRBJ2-7; a possible D gene is TRBD1 (5 bases). V was pared by 5 bases and J by 0 bases, with 17 bases between. This CDR3 has 16 amino acids. Germline CDR1 and CDR2: LGHNA and YSLEER. The DNA for the CDR3 is TGCGCCAGCAGCTCCCGTGTAGGGGATTCCTCCTACGAGCAGTACTTC. Its protein is CASSSRVGDSSYEQYF.